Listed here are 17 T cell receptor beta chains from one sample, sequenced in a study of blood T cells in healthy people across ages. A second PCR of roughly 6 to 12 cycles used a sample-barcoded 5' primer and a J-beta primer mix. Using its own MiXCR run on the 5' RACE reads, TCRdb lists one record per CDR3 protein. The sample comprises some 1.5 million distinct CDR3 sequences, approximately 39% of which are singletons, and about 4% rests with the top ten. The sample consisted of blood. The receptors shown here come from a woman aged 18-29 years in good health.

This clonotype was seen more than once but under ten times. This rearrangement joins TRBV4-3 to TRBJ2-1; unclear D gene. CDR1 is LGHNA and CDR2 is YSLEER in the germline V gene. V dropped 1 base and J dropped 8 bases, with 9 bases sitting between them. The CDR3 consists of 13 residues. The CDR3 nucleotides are TGCGCCAGCAGCCAAGCGCACTCTTATGAGCAGTTCTTC. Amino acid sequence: CASSQAHSYEQFF.

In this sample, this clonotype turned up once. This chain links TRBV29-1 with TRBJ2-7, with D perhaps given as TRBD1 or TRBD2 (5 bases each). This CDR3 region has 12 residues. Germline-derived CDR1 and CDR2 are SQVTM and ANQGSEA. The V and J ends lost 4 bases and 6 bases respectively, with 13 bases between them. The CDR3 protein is CSVVQGVGEQYF. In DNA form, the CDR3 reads TGCAGCGTTGTTCAGGGAGTTGGCGAGCAGTACTTC.

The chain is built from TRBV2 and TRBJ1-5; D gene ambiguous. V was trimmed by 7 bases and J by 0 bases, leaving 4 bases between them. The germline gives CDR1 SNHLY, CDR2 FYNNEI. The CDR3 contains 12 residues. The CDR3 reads CASKSSNQPQHF. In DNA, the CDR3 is TGTGCCAGCAAGAGTAGCAATCAGCCCCAGCATTTT.

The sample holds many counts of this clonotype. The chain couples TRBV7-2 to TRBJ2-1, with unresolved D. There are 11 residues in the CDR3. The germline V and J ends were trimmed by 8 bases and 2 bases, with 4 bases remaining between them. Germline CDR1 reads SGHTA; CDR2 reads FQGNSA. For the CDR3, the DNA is TGTGCCAGCGGTACCTACAATGAGCAGTTCTTC. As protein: CASGTYNEQFF.

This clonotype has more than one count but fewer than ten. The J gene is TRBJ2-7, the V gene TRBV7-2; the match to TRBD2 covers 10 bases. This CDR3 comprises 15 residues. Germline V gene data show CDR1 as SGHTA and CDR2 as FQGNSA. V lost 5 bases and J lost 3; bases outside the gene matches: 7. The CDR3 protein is CASSPGLAFYYEQYF. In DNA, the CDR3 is TGTGCCAGCAGCCCGGGACTAGCGTTCTACTACGAGCAGTACTTC.

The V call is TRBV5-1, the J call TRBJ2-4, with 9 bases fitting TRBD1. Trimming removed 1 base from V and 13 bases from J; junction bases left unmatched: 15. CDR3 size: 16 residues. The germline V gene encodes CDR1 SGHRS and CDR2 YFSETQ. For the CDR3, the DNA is TGCGCCAGCAGCTTGAACCGGGGGACAGGGCTCAATGAGCAGTACTTC. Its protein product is CASSLNRGTGLNEQYF.

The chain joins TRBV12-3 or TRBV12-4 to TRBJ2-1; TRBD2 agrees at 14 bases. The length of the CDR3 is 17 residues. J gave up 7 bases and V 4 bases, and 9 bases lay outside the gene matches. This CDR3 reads CASSWAPTSGRANEQFF. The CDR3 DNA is TGTGCCAGCAGTTGGGCGCCGACTAGCGGGAGGGCTAATGAGCAGTTCTTC.

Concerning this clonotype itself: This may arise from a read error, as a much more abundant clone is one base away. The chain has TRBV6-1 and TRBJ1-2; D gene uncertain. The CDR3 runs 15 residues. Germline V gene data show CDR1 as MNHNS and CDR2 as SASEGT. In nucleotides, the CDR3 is TGTGCCAGCAGTGAAGCTCCCGGGTTCTACTATGGCCACACCTTC. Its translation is CASSEAPGFYYGHTF.

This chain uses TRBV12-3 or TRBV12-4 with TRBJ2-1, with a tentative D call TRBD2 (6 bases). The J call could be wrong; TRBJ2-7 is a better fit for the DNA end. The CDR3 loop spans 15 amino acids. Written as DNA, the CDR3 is TGTGCCAGCACCCCTCCGGGACTTCCTGTCAATGAGCAGTACTTC. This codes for CASTPPGLPVNEQYF.

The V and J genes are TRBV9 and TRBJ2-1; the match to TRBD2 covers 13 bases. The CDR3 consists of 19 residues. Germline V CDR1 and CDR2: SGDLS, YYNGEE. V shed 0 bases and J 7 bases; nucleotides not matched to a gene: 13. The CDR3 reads CASSVAPDGLAGVMNEQFF. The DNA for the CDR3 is TGTGCCAGCAGCGTAGCCCCAGACGGACTAGCGGGAGTTATGAATGAGCAGTTCTTC. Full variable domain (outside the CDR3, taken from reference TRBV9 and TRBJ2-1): DSGVTQTPKHLITATGQRVTLRCSPRSGDLSVYWYQQSLDQGLQFLIQYYNGEERAKGNILERFSAQQFPDLHSELNLSSLELGDSALYFCASSVAPDGLAGVMNEQFFGPGTRLTVL.

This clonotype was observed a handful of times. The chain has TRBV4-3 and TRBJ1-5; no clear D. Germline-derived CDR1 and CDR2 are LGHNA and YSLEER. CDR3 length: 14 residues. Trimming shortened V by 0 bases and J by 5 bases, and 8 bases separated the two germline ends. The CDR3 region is CASSQDRSDQPQHF. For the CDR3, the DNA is TGCGCCAGCAGCCAAGACAGGAGCGATCAGCCCCAGCATTTT.

This chain's CDR3 is CASSKASGGSEQFF. The CDR3 bases are TGTGCCAGCAGCAAAGCAAGCGGGGGCAGTGAACAGTTCTTC. The V and J genes are TRBV4-2 and TRBJ2-1; 8 bases fit TRBD2. Germline CDR1 and CDR2: LGHNA and YNFKEQ. V lost 5 bases, J lost 13 bases, and 13 bases stayed unmatched. This CDR3 has 14 amino acids.

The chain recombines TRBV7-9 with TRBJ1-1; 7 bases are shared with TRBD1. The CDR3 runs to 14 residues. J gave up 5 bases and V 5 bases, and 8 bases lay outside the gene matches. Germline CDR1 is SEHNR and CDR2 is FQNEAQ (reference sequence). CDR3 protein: CASSPAGTATEAFF. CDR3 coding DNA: TGTGCCAGCAGCCCAGCCGGGACAGCTACTGAAGCTTTCTTT.

DNA for the CDR3: TGCAGTGCTAGAGCCCCCTATGGGTCCAATGAGCAGTTCTTC. Its translation: CSARAPYGSNEQFF. The genes are TRBV20-1 and TRBJ2-1; D uncertain. Per germline, CDR1 DFQATT and CDR2 SNEGSKA (reference sequence). The V and J ends lost 1 base and 6 bases respectively, with 13 bases between them. This CDR3 has 14 amino acids.

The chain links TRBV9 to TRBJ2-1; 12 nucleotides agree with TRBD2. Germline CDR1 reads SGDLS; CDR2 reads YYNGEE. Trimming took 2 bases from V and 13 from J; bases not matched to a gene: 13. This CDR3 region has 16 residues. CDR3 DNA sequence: TGTGCCAGCAGCGTCGGGGCTAGCGGGGGGGCTGAGACCCAGTTCTTC. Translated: CASSVGASGGAETQFF.

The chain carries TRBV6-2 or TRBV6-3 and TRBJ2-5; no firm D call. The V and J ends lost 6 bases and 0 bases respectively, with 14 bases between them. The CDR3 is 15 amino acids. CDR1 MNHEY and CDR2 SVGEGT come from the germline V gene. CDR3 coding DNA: TGTGCCAGCAGGAGGATTATGTCGTACCAAGAGACCCAGTACTTC. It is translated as CASRRIMSYQETQYF.

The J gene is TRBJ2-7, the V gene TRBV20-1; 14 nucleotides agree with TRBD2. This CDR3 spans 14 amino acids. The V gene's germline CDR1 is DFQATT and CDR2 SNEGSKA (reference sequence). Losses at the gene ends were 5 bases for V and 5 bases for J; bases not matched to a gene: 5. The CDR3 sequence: CSAWGLAGVDEQYF. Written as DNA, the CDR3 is TGCAGTGCTTGGGGACTAGCGGGAGTGGACGAGCAGTACTTC.